This TCR beta chain was recorded in a study of CD8+CD57+ T cells in acquired aplastic anemia. On the study more broadly: Average DNA yield from sorted CD4+ and CD8+ cells was around 3.2 ug. Findings of the study overall: There were over 25 CD8+ CDR3 sequences that occurred in both patients and controls. No significant patient-versus-control difference appeared in CD8+ Simpson's diversity.

In its sample, this clonotype was seen a few times. Its target is unknown. According to the study, genomic DNA was the template for TCR beta VDJ and CDR3 profiling. Each CDR3 protein is one row after TCRdb ran MiXCR on the reads. This sample has just over 150,000 distinct CDR3 sequences; around 48% occur once, and the top ten carry roughly 29%. The CDR3 sequence is 13 residues long. CDR1 and CDR2 (germline): MNHEY, SMNVEV (reference sequence). V was pared by 2 bases and J by 7 bases, with 11 bases between. Patients who underwent sequencing had shown CD8+CD57+ cell expansion by flow cytometry. At blood sampling, none of the patients had yet received therapy.

This chain links TRBV27 with TRBJ1-2; D is unresolved. The sequenced material came from sorted CD4+, CD8+, or CD8+CD57+ T cells (not recorded which) from PBMCs. The TCR originated in a human donor with aplastic anemia. DNA of the CDR3: TGTGCCAGCAGTTTAGGGGAAGGTAGTGGCTACACCTTC. Translated, it gives CASSLGEGSGYTF.